One sample yielded the 27 T cell receptor beta chains listed below, sequenced in a study of blood T cells in healthy people across ages. Alongside a J-beta primer mix, a sample-barcoded 5' primer served in a second PCR lasting about 7 to 12 cycles. TCRdb reprocessed the 5' RACE reads with MiXCR, giving one entry per CDR3 protein. Among about 540,000 distinct CDR3 sequences, less than 25% were seen once, and the ten largest hold roughly 10%. The same sample was also studied in work on T cells of mothers and their children.

Sequencing was done on a sample of blood. Receptors were obtained from a boy between 10 and 17 years old in good health.

The chain links TRBV7-9 to TRBJ2-5; 7 nucleotides align to TRBD1. V shed 4 bases and J 5 bases; nucleotides not matched to a gene: 7. Germline CDR1 SEHNR, CDR2 FQNEAQ (reference sequence). The CDR3 loop spans 14 amino acids. In DNA form, the CDR3 reads TGTGCCAGCAGCTCAACAGGGGTGGGGGAGACCCAGTACTTC. Its translation: CASSSTGVGETQYF.

This clonotype was observed a few times. The V and J genes are TRBV28 and TRBJ1-1, with D unclear. The CDR3 is 13 amino acids. The V end lost 6 bases, the J end lost 0 bases, and 8 bases lay between the germline ends. Per germline, CDR1 MDHEN and CDR2 SYDVKM. CDR3 bases: TGTGCCAGCAGAGACCAGATGAACACTGAAGCTTTCTTT. Translated, it gives CASRDQMNTEAFF.

V gene TRBV4-3 combines with J gene TRBJ2-5; 11 bases are a match to TRBD2. The J call could be wrong; TRBJ2-1 is a better fit for the DNA end. This CDR3 is 16 amino acids long. Germline V gene lookup returns CDR1 LGHNA and CDR2 YSLEER. CDR3: CASSRELAGGSDEQFF. The CDR3 DNA reads TGCGCCAGCAGCCGAGAATTAGCGGGAGGGAGCGATGAGCAGTTCTTC.

This chain uses TRBV6-1 with TRBJ1-3, with TRBD1 matching over 10 bases. The length of the CDR3 is 16 residues. Germline CDR1 reads MNHNS; CDR2 reads SASEGT. The V segment lost 6 bases and the J segment 4 bases; nucleotides outside the gene matches: 9. The DNA of the CDR3 is TGTGCCAGCAGACAAAAAGGGACAGGGGAAGGAAACACCATATATTTT. It yields the protein CASRQKGTGEGNTIYF.

CDR3 amino acids: CSAMDRGKETQYF. The CDR3 DNA follows: TGCAGTGCTATGGACAGGGGGAAAGAGACCCAGTACTTC. The chain carries TRBV20-1 and TRBJ2-5; TRBD1 matches 10 bases. The length of the CDR3 is 13 residues. In germline, CDR1 is DFQATT, CDR2 SNEGSKA (reference sequence). The V segment lost 4 bases and the J segment 3 bases; nucleotides outside the gene matches: 2.

This clonotype was counted between two and nine times. The V and J genes are TRBV7-2 and TRBJ1-2; 8 bases are a match to TRBD1. Germline V gives CDR1 SGHTA, CDR2 FQGNSA. Trimming took 5 bases from V and 8 from J; bases not matched to a gene: 13. The CDR3 has 15 amino acids. CDR3 sequence (DNA): TGTGCCAGCAGCCCGGCCGGGACAGGTGGGGGAGGCTACACCTTC. It is translated as CASSPAGTGGGGYTF.

The rearrangement joins TRBV6-2 or TRBV6-3 to TRBJ2-7, with D perhaps matching TRBD1 (6 bases). V was trimmed by 6 bases and J by 1 base, leaving 13 bases between them. Germline values: CDR1 MNHEY, CDR2 SVGEGT. The CDR3 covers 14 residues. CDR3 protein: CASSRWGLSYEQYF. In DNA form, the CDR3 reads TGTGCCAGCAGCCGTTGGGGGCTATCCTACGAGCAGTACTTC.

This sequence joins TRBV20-1 and TRBJ2-3, with TRBD2 matching 7 bases. Germline V gene sequence: CDR1 DFQATT, CDR2 SNEGSKA (reference sequence). V gave up 0 bases and J gave up 5 bases; unmatched junction bases: 5. The CDR3 sequence is 14 residues long. The CDR3 DNA reads as TGCAGTGCTAGAGATGCACTAGCGAAAGATACGCAGTATTTT. Protein: CSARDALAKDTQYF.

This chain uses TRBV7-2 with TRBJ2-4; TRBD2 agrees at 12 bases. V dropped 3 bases and J dropped 10; count of bases not matched to a gene: 4. Germline loops: CDR1 SGHTA, CDR2 FQGNSA. The CDR3 contains 14 residues. The CDR3 loop is CASSLTSGSSIQYF. The CDR3 DNA sequence: TGTGCCAGCAGCTTGACTAGCGGGAGTAGTATTCAGTACTTC.

CDR3 nucleotides: TGCGCCAGCAGCGCCTCCGGGACCGGGGATGACGAGCAGTACTTC. Translating gives CASSASGTGDDEQYF. V usage is TRBV5-1 and J usage is TRBJ2-7; either TRBD1 or TRBD2 may fit D (5 bases each). Between the trimmed V and J ends, which lost 4 bases and 5 bases, there was a span of 19 bases. The germline gives CDR1 SGHRS, CDR2 YFSETQ. This CDR3 is built from 15 residues.

This clonotype appeared many times. The chain combines TRBV28 with TRBJ2-4, with a weak D call TRBD2 (6 bases). The germline V gene has CDR1 MDHEN and CDR2 SYDVKM. The ends were cut back, 3 bases at V and 0 bases at J, with 9 bases in the middle. The CDR3 has 15 amino acids. The CDR3 DNA sequence: TGTGCCAGCAGTTTGGGGGGACTAGCCAAAAACATTCAGTACTTC. Translation: CASSLGGLAKNIQYF.

This clonotype showed up just a few times. The V and J genes are TRBV6-1 and TRBJ1-2, with D possibly matching TRBD1 (5 bases). V was shortened by 4 bases and J by 4 bases, with 10 bases between the two germline ends. Germline V CDR1 and CDR2: MNHNS, SASEGT. The CDR3 covers 13 residues. The CDR3 coding sequence is TGTGCCAGCAGTGGAAGGGGTTTCTATGGCTACACCTTC. This gives the protein CASSGRGFYGYTF.

The chain links TRBV10-3 to TRBJ1-5; D is undetermined. This CDR3 comprises 13 residues. V was pared by 5 bases and J by 0 bases, with 5 bases between. The germline V gene has CDR1 ENHRY and CDR2 SYGVKD. CDR3 protein: CAISPSSNQPQHF. The CDR3 DNA reads TGTGCCATCAGTCCGAGTAGCAATCAGCCCCAGCATTTT.

This clonotype was observed a handful of times. This CDR3 reads CASSRQVFGNTEAFF. In nucleotides, the CDR3 is TGTGCCAGCAGTAGACAAGTCTTTGGGAACACTGAAGCTTTCTTT. The V and J genes are TRBV6-1 and TRBJ1-1, with D unresolved. Germline V gene data show CDR1 as MNHNS and CDR2 as SASEGT. The ends were cut back, 5 bases at V and 1 base at J, with 14 bases in the middle. This CDR3 contains 15 residues.

This clonotype was seen a few times. The chain has TRBV20-1 and TRBJ2-7; TRBD1 aligns across 9 bases. V lost 5 bases and J lost 4; bases outside the gene matches: 15. Germline V gene lookup returns CDR1 DFQATT and CDR2 SNEGSKA (reference sequence). The CDR3 is made up of 16 amino acids. Written as DNA, the CDR3 is TGCAGTGCTCCTAGTTTCCGGGACAGGGCTGGTTACGAGCAGTACTTC. Amino acid sequence: CSAPSFRDRAGYEQYF.

The V and J genes are TRBV13 and TRBJ1-2; possible D gene TRBD1, 6 bases. This CDR3 comprises 13 residues. Germline assignment: CDR1 PRHDT and CDR2 FYEKMQ (reference sequence). Between the trimmed V and J ends, which lost 7 bases and 6 bases, there was a span of 15 bases. The CDR3, as DNA: TGTGCCAGCAAAGGGGCGGGGGCGGATGGCTACACCTTC. Protein sequence: CASKGAGADGYTF.

This sequence joins TRBV7-6 and TRBJ2-7; the D gene is possibly TRBD2 (6 bases). The CDR3 spans 16 residues. Trimming removed 2 bases at V and 0 bases at J, with 14 bases between. From germline, CDR1 is SGHVS and CDR2 FNYEAQ. This chain's CDR3 is CASSLLMDGSSYEQYF. CDR3 DNA: TGTGCCAGCAGCTTACTAATGGACGGGAGCTCCTACGAGCAGTACTTC.

Ten or more counts support this clonotype. This chain joins TRBV29-1 and TRBJ2-1; D is perhaps TRBD2 (5 bases). Germline values: CDR1 SQVTM, CDR2 ANQGSEA. Deletions cut 1 base from V and 2 bases from J, with 12 bases between. The CDR3 consists of 15 residues. The CDR3 coding sequence is TGCAGCGTTGAAGGTGGGAGTGGGACCTACAATGAGCAGTTCTTC. Protein sequence: CSVEGGSGTYNEQFF.

This clonotype was counted many times. One end of the junction does not line up with germline, which may come from a read error. V is TRBV6-2 or TRBV6-3 and J is TRBJ2-7; D possibly corresponds to TRBD2 (6 bases). Germline V gene sequence: CDR1 MNHEY, CDR2 SVGEGT. This CDR3 has 13 amino acids. In DNA form, the CDR3 reads TGCGCCAGCAGCTATAGCGGCTCCTACGAGCAGTACTTC. Translating gives CASSYSGSYEQYF.

This clonotype has a handful of counts. This sequence joins TRBV27 and TRBJ2-1; 9 nucleotides agree with TRBD1. Germline CDR1 and CDR2: MNHEY and SMNVEV (reference sequence). This CDR3 is 15 amino acids long. The V gene end was trimmed by 5 bases and the J gene end by 2 bases; junction bases not matched to a gene: 4. The CDR3 DNA is TGTGCCAGCAGTGCAGGGACAGGGCCCTACAATGAGCAGTTCTTC. Protein: CASSAGTGPYNEQFF.

The chain employs TRBV28 and TRBJ2-2, with 9 bases lining up with TRBD1. Germline V gives CDR1 MDHEN, CDR2 SYDVKM. This CDR3 region has 15 residues. The V and J ends lost 4 bases and 4 bases, in that order; junction bases with no gene match: 4. The CDR3 region is CASSSQTGGTGELFF. For the CDR3, the DNA is TGTGCCAGCAGTTCTCAGACAGGGGGCACCGGGGAGCTGTTTTTT.

The J gene is TRBJ2-5, the V gene TRBV4-1; no definite D call. Germline V gives CDR1 MGHRA, CDR2 YSYEKL. The CDR3 has 19 amino acids. With 0 bases removed from V and 0 bases from J, the gap between germline ends came to 20 bases. CDR3 residues: CASSQDRMSLPQYQETQYF. CDR3 in DNA: TGCGCCAGCAGCCAAGATCGCATGTCCCTCCCCCAGTACCAAGAGACCCAGTACTTC.

The V gene is TRBV29-1, the J gene TRBJ2-3; D not resolved. The V and J ends lost 6 bases and 4 bases respectively, with 20 bases between them. The CDR3 is 15 residues long. Germline CDR1 reads SQVTM; CDR2 reads ANQGSEA. As DNA, the CDR3 is TGCAGCGTCTACTCATCTAGTAAGGTCGCAGATACGCAGTATTTT. This encodes CSVYSSSKVADTQYF.

A few counts support this clonotype. This chain links TRBV18 with TRBJ1-1; D remains ambiguous. Trimming removed 6 bases at V and 6 bases at J, with 8 bases between. CDR3 length: 11 residues. In germline, CDR1 is KGHSH, CDR2 LQKENI. CDR3 sequence reads: CASSPISEAFF. The CDR3 DNA is TGTGCCAGCTCCCCCATTTCTGAAGCTTTCTTT. Complete variable domain (other parts from reference TRBV18 and TRBJ1-1): NAGVMQNPRHLVRRRGQEARLRCSPMKGHSHVYWYRQLPEEGLKFMVYLQKENIIDESGMPKERFSAEFPKEGPSILRIQQVVRGDSAAYFCASSPISEAFFGQGTRLTVV.

In its sample, this clonotype was seen a few times. The rearrangement joins TRBV11-1 to TRBJ2-5; D call uncertain. The J call could be wrong; TRBJ2-1 is a better fit for the DNA end. This CDR3 has 12 residues. From germline, CDR1 is SGHAT and CDR2 FQDESV (reference sequence). The CDR3 reads CASSLDVVEQFF. CDR3 bases: TGTGCCAGCAGCTTGGACGTTGTTGAGCAGTTCTTC.

This clonotype was counted ten times or more. This rearrangement joins TRBV5-1 to TRBJ2-1, with 9 bases fitting TRBD2. The V gene's germline CDR1 is SGHRS and CDR2 YFSETQ. V trimming: 4 bases; J trimming: 9 bases; junction bases outside the gene matches: 8. The CDR3 extends over 14 amino acids. The CDR3 is CASSQGLAGREQFF. As DNA, the CDR3 is TGCGCCAGCAGCCAGGGTCTAGCGGGACGTGAGCAGTTCTTC.

This rearrangement joins TRBV7-8 to TRBJ2-7, with D possibly being TRBD2 (6 bases). The V end was cut by 5 bases, the J end by 6 bases, with 11 bases between. This CDR3 contains 12 residues. Looked up from germline, CDR1 is SGHVS and CDR2 is FQNEAQ. CDR3 coding DNA: TGTGCCAGCAGCCAGGGCGGGACCGAGCAGTACTTC. Protein product: CASSQGGTEQYF.